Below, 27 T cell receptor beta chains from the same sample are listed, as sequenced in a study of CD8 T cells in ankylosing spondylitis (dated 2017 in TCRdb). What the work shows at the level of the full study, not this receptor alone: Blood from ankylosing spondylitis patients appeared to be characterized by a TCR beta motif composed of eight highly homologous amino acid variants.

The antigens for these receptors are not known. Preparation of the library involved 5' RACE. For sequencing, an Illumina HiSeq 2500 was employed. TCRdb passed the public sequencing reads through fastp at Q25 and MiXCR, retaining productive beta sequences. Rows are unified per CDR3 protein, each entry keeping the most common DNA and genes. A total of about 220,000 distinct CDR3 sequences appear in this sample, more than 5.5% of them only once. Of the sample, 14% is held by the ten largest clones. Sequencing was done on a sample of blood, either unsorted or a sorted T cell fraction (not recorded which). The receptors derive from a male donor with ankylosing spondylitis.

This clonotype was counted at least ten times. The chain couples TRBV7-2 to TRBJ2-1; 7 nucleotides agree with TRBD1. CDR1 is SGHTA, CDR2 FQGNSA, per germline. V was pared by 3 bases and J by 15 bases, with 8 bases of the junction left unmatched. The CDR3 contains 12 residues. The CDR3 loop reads CASSFLRDSPFF. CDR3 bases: TGTGCCAGCAGCTTCCTCCGGGACAGCCCGTTCTTC.

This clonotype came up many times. CDR3 amino acids: CASSQGGKETQYF. CDR3 nucleotide sequence: TGCGCCAGCAGCCAAGGAGGGAAAGAGACCCAGTACTTC. The chain uses TRBV4-3 and TRBJ2-5; D perhaps matches TRBD2 (5 bases). CDR3 length: 13 residues. CDR1 and CDR2 from the germline V gene are LGHNA and YSLEER. Trimming stripped 1 base from V and 3 bases from J, with 6 bases between.

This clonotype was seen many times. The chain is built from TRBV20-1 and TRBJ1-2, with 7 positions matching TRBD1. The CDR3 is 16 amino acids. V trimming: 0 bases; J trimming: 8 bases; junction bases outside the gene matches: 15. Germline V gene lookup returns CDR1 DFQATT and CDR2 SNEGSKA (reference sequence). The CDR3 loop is CSARDLLTGKFVGYTF. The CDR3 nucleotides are TGCAGTGCTAGAGACCTACTGACAGGGAAGTTTGTCGGCTACACCTTC.

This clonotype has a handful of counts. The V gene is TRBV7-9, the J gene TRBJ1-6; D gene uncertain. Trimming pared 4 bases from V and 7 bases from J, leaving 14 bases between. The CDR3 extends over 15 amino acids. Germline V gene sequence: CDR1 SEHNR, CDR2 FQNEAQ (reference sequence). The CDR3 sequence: CASSSEGLGNSPLHF. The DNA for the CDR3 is TGTGCCAGCAGCTCGGAGGGATTGGGGAATTCACCCCTCCACTTT.

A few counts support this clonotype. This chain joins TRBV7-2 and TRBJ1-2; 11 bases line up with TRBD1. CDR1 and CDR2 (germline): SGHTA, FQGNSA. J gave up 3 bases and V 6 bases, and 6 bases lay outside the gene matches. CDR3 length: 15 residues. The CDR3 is CASSWTGGADYGYTF. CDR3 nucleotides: TGTGCCAGCAGTTGGACAGGGGGCGCGGACTATGGCTACACCTTC. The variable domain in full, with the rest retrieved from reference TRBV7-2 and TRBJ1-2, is GAGVSQSPSNKVTEKGKDVELRCDPISGHTALYWYRQSLGQGLEFLIYFQGNSAPDKSGLPSDRFSAERTGGSVSTLTIQRTQQEDSAVYLCASSWTGGADYGYTFGSGTRLTVV.

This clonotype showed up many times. DNA of the CDR3: TGTGCCAGCAGCTTAGGGGTCGGGGGAATAAGCTCCTACGAGCAGTACTTC. This sequence encodes CASSLGVGGISSYEQYF. V usage is TRBV7-2 and J usage is TRBJ2-7; D may be TRBD2 (6 bases). Germline values: CDR1 SGHTA, CDR2 FQGNSA. CDR3 length equals 17 residues. Trimming stripped 1 base from V and 0 bases from J, with 16 bases between.

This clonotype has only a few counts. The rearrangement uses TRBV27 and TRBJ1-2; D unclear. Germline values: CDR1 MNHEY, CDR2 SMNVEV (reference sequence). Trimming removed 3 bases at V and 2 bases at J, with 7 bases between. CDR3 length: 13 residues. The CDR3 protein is CASSFPGNYGYTF. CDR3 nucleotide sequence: TGTGCCAGCAGTTTCCCCGGGAACTATGGCTACACCTTC.

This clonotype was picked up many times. CDR3 DNA: TGCGCCAGCAGCCAAGCGGGAGGGCCTGCAGATACGCAGTATTTT. Its translation: CASSQAGGPADTQYF. The rearrangement links TRBV4-1 to TRBJ2-3; TRBD2 aligns across 8 bases. Germline V CDR1 and CDR2: MGHRA, YSYEKL. J lost 4 bases, V lost 1 base, and 4 bases had no gene match. This CDR3 comprises 15 residues.

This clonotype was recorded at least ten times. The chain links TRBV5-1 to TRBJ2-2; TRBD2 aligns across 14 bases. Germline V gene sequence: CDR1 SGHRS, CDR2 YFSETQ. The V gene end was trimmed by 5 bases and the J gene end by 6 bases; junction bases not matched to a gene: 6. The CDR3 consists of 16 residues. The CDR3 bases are TGCGCCAGCAGGAAGGGACTAGCGGGAGCGTCCGGGGAGCTGTTTTTT. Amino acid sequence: CASRKGLAGASGELFF.

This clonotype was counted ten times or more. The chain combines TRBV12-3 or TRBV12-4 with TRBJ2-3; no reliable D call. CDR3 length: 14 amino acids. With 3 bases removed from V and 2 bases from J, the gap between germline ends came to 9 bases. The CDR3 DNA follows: TGTGCCAGCAGTTTCGGACCAGCCACAGATACGCAGTATTTT. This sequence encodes CASSFGPATDTQYF.

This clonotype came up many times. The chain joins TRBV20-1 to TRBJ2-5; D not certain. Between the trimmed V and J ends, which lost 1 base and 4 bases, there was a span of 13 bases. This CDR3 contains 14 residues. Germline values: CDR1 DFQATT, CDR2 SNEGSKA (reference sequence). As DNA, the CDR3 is TGCAGTGCTAGAGCTGATAGCCCATTAGAGACCCAGTACTTC. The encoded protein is CSARADSPLETQYF.

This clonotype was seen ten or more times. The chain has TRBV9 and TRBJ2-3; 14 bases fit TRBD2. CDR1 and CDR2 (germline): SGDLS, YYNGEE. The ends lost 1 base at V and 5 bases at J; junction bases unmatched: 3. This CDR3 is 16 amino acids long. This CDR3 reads CASSVRGTSGGDTQYF. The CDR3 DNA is TGTGCCAGCAGCGTAAGGGGGACTAGCGGGGGAGATACGCAGTATTTT.

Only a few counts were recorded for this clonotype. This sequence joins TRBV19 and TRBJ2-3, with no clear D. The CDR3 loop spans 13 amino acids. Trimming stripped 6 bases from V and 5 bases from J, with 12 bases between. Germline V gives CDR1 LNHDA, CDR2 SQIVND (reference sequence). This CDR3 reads CASSLTPRDTQYF. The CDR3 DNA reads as TGTGCCAGTAGCCTCACTCCAAGAGATACGCAGTATTTT.

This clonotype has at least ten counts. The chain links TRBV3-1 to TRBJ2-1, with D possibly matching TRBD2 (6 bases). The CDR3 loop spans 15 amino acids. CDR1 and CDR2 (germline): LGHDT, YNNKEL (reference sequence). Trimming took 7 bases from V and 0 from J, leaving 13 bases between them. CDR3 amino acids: CASTLGTYSYNEQFF. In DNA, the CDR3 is TGTGCCAGCACCCTCGGGACTTACTCCTACAATGAGCAGTTCTTC.

CDR3 bases: TGTGCCAGCAGTGACTGGGGCTACGAGCAGTACTTC. As protein: CASSDWGYEQYF. The V call is TRBV6-1, the J call TRBJ2-7; D is unclear. Trimming removed 3 bases at V and 3 bases at J, with 6 bases between. Germline loops: CDR1 MNHNS, CDR2 SASEGT. The CDR3 spans 12 residues.

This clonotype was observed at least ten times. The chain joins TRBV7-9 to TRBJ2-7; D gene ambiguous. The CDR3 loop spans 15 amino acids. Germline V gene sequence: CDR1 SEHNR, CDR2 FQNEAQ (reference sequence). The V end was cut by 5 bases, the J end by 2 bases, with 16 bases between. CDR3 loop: CASSADDTQAYEQYF. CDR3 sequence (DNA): TGTGCCAGCAGCGCAGACGACACTCAAGCCTACGAGCAGTACTTC.

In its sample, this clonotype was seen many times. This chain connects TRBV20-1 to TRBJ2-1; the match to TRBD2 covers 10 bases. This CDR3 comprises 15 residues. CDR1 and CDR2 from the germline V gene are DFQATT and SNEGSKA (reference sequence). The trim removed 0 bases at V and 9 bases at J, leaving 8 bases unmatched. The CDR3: CSARDGTSALLEQFF. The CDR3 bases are TGCAGTGCTAGAGATGGGACTAGCGCCCTCCTTGAGCAGTTCTTC.

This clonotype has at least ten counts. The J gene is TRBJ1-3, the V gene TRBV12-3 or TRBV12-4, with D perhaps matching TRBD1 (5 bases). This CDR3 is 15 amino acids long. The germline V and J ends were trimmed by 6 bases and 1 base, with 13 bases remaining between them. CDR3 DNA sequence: TGTGCCAGCAGCCTTGGGGGGGGGTCTGGAAACACCATATATTTT. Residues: CASSLGGGSGNTIYF.

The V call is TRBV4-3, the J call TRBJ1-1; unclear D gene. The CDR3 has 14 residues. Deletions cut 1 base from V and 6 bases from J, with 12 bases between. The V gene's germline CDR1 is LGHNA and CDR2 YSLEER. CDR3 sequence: CASSQGRITSEAFF. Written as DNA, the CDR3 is TGCGCCAGCAGCCAAGGTCGCATTACCTCTGAAGCTTTCTTT.

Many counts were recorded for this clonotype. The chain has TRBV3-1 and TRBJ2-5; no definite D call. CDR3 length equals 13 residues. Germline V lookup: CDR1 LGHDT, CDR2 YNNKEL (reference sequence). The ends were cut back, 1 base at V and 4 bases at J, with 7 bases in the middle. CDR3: CASSQVPGETQYF. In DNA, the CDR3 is TGTGCCAGCAGCCAAGTTCCAGGAGAGACCCAGTACTTC.

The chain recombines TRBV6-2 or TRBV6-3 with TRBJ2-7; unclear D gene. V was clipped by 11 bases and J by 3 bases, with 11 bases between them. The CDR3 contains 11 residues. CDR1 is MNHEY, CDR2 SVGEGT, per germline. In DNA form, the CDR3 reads TGTGCCTCGGACGTCGGCTACGAGCAGTACTTC. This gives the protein CASDVGYEQYF.

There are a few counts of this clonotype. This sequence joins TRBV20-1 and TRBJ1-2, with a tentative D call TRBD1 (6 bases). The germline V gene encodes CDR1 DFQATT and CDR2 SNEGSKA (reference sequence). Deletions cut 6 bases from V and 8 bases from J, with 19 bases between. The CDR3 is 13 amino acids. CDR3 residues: CSAGGHGASGYTF. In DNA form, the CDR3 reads TGCAGTGCGGGGGGGCATGGTGCTTCCGGCTACACCTTC.

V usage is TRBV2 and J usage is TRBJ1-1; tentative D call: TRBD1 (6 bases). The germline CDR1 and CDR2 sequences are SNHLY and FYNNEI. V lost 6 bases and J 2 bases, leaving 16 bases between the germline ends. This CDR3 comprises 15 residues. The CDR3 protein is CASRRDGTRNTEAFF. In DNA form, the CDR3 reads TGTGCCAGCAGGCGAGATGGGACAAGAAACACTGAAGCTTTCTTT. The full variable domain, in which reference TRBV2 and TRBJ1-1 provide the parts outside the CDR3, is EPEVTQTPSHQVTQMGQEVILRCVPISNHLYFYWYRQILGQKVEFLVSFYNNEISEKSEIFDDQFSVERPDGSNFTLKIRSTKLEDSAMYFCASRRDGTRNTEAFFGQGTRLTVV.

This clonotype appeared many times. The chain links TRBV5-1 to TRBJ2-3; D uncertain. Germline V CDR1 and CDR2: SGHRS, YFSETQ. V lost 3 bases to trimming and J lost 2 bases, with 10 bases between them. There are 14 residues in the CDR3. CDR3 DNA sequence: TGCGCCAGCAGCTCCGGACGGTACACAGATACGCAGTATTTT. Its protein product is CASSSGRYTDTQYF.

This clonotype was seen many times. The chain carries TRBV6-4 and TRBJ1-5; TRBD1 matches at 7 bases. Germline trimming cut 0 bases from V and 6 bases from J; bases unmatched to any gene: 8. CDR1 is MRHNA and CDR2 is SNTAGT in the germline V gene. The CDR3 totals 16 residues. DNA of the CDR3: TGTGCCAGCAGTGACTCAGGGGGCCCCGAGCCTCAGCCCCAGCATTTT. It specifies CASSDSGGPEPQPQHF.

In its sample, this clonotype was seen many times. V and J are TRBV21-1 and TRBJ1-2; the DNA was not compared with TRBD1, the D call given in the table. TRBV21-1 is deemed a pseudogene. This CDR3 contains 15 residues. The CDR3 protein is CASSVQGKANYGYTF. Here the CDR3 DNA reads TGTGCCAGCAGCGTACAGGGGAAGGCTAACTATGGCTACACCTTC.

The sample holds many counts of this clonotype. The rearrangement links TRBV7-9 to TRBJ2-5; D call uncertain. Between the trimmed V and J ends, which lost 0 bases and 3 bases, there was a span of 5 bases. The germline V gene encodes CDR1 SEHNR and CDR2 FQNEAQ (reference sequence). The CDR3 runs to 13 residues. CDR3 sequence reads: CASSLAWEETQYF. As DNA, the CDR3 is TGTGCCAGCAGCTTAGCGTGGGAAGAGACCCAGTACTTC.